A selection of T cell receptor beta chains follows, all from one sample in a study of Ad26.COV2.S vaccination and SARS-CoV-2 variants. Produced via immunoSEQ multiplex PCR; TCRdb's table is partial and in-frame only. This sample yields around 300,000 clones, of which around nine tenths are seen a single time; around a tenth belongs to the top ten. The sequences come from peripheral blood, collected in a trial of Ad26.COV2.S vaccine versus placebo. The origin of the receptors is a person between 18 and 65 years old who received the Ad26.COV2.S COVID-19 vaccine or a placebo. Both conserved end residues are part of each CDR3. The D gene is left open where the match is weak. Expanded clones get a size class; other rows say once, few or many, or leave the size out.

j_gene	v_gene	abundance	d_gene	CDR3nt	CDR3aa
TRBJ2-1	TRBV11-2	many	.	TGTGCCAGCAGCTTCTCGGGCCCCTACAATGAGCAGTTCTTC	CASSFSGPYNEQFF
TRBJ2-7	TRBV28	.	TRBD1	TGTGCCAGCAGTCCCCCCCCCGGGACAGGGAACTCCTACGAGCAGTACTTC	CASSPPPGTGNSYEQYF
TRBJ1-1	TRBV30	.	.	TGTGCCTGGAGTCGGGGAGACACTGAAGCTTTCTTT	CAWSRGDTEAFF
TRBJ2-7	TRBV4-3	.	.	TGCGCCAGCAGCCACACCACAGGGGGGGCCTACGAGCAGTACTTC	CASSHTTGGAYEQYF
TRBJ2-1	TRBV5-6	few	TRBD1	TGTGCCAGCAGCACGGACAGGGCGGACGGTGAGCAGTTCTTC	CASSTDRADGEQFF
TRBJ2-2	TRBV11-3	.	.	TGTGCCAGCAGCCCCTCGTTCACGTCCGGGGAGCTGTTTTTT	CASSPSFTSGELFF
TRBJ1-1	TRBV27	few	.	TGTGCCAGCCAGCCGGGACAAATAAACACTGAAGCTTTCTTT	CASQPGQINTEAFF
TRBJ2-1	TRBV15	.	TRBD2	TGTGCCACCAGCAGGGCGGGAGAGGGTCCTTACAATGAGCAGTTCTTC	CATSRAGEGPYNEQFF
TRBJ2-5	TRBV11-2	.	.	TGTGCCAGCAGCTTAGGTAGGGGGAGTCAAGAGACCCAGTACTTC	CASSLGRGSQETQYF
TRBJ2-7	TRBV9	.	.	TGTGCCAGCAGCTCAAGACAGGATCGGTACTTC	CASSSRQDRYF
TRBJ1-5	TRBV6-5	.	TRBD1	TGTGCCAGCAGGGCAGGGGGCGCCGGGAGTCAGCCCCAGCATTTT	CASRAGGAGSQPQHF
TRBJ1-1	TRBV20-1	once	.	TGCAGTGCTAGTCGGGAACGGCATCAGGCTTTCTTT	CSASRERHQAFF
TRBJ1-1	TRBV7-8	.	TRBD1	TGTGCCAGCAGCTTAGGGGGCCAGGGGGCGAAGGCTTTCTTT	CASSLGGQGAKAFF
TRBJ1-1	TRBV7-2	.	TRBD1	TGTGCCAGCCCAGGGGGGCCCCTAGGGAAGAACACTGAAGCTTTCTTT	CASPGGPLGKNTEAFF
TRBJ2-7	TRBV18	.	TRBD1	TGTGCCAGCTCACCACCATCACAGGGGTACGAGCAGTACTTC	CASSPPSQGYEQYF
TRBJ2-1	TRBV25-1	.	TRBD1	TGTGCCAGCAGAGAGACAGGGTATTACAATGAGCAGTTCTTC	CASRETGYYNEQFF
TRBJ2-7	TRBV24-1	.	TRBD1	TGTGCCACCAGTGATCCGGGGACAGGGGGGATTGGCGAGCAGTACTTC	CATSDPGTGGIGEQYF
TRBJ1-5	TRBV7-9	.	.	TGTGCCAGCAGCTTAGGGTATAGCAATCAGCCCCAGCATTTT	CASSLGYSNQPQHF
TRBJ1-4	TRBV20-1	.	.	TGCAGTGCTAGTCCAACTCCTAATGAAAAACTGTTTTTT	CSASPTPNEKLFF
TRBJ1-6	TRBV28	.	TRBD1	TGTGCCAGCAGTTCGCCCGGGACAGGGATAAGTTCACCCCTCCACTTT	CASSSPGTGISSPLHF
TRBJ2-2	TRBV12-3/TRBV12-4	once	.	TGTGCCAGCAGTTTAGGGGCCGGGGAGCTGTTTTTT	CASSLGAGELFF
TRBJ1-5	TRBV4-1	.	.	TGCGCCAGCAGCCAGGGCCTGAGCAATCAGCCCCAGCATTTT	CASSQGLSNQPQHF
TRBJ2-5	TRBV27	.	TRBD1	TGTGCCAGCAGTTCCCTTTGGACAGGGGTTGTTGAGACCCAGTACTTC	CASSSLWTGVVETQYF
TRBJ1-1	TRBV6-1	.	.	TGTGCCAGCAGTGAAATCGGGGCGGGCCTTGTGAGCACTGAAGCTTTCTTT	CASSEIGAGLVSTEAFF
TRBJ2-3	TRBV11-2	.	.	TGTGCCAGCAGCTCCGGGGGTGGAGACAGCACAGATACGCAGTATTTT	CASSSGGGDSTDTQYF
TRBJ1-1	TRBV27	few	.	TGTGCCACAAGGAAGGACACTGAAGCTTTCTTT	CATRKDTEAFF
TRBJ2-1	TRBV19	.	TRBD2	TGTGCCAGTAGCCAATCCGGGACTAGCGGTTTTAGCTCCTACAATGAGCAGTTCTTC	CASSQSGTSGFSSYNEQFF
TRBJ2-7	TRBV19	.	.	TGTGCCAGTAGCATGGGTGGAGCGGAGCAGTACGAGCAGTACTTC	CASSMGGAEQYEQYF
TRBJ2-3	TRBV7-8	.	.	TGTGCCAGCAGCCCTGACTACAGCACAGATACGCAGTATTTT	CASSPDYSTDTQYF
TRBJ2-7	TRBV10-2	.	TRBD1	TGCGCCAGCAGTGACCCGGGACAGGGAGCATACGAGCAGTACTTC	CASSDPGQGAYEQYF
TRBJ2-6	TRBV2	few	TRBD1	TGTGCCAGCAGTGGGGACAGGGGCTCTGGGGCCAACGTCCTGACTTTC	CASSGDRGSGANVLTF
TRBJ1-5	TRBV21-1	.	.	TGTGCCAGCAGCTACCGACAGGGGGCTCTATCCTATAGCAATCAGCCCCAGCATTTT	CASSYRQGALSYSNQPQHF
TRBJ2-7	TRBV29-1	.	TRBD1	TGCAGCGTTGTCCGAGGGGGCGTGGAGTACTTC	CSVVRGGVEYF
TRBJ2-7	TRBV7-2	.	TRBD2	TGTGCCAGCAGCTACGGACTAGCGGGAGTGAACGAGCAGTACTTC	CASSYGLAGVNEQYF
TRBJ1-6	TRBV7-2	.	TRBD1	TGTGCCAGCAGCAACCCCGGACAGGGGAAGGATTCACCCCTCCACTTT	CASSNPGQGKDSPLHF
TRBJ2-5	TRBV28	.	.	TGTGCCAGCAGTTTACGCCGGGACGGGAAAGAGACCCAGTACTTC	CASSLRRDGKETQYF
TRBJ1-2	TRBV9	.	TRBD1	TGTGCCAGCAGCGTAGGCGGCAGGGGGGCGAGTGGCTACACCTTC	CASSVGGRGASGYTF
TRBJ2-1	TRBV7-2	.	.	TGTGCCAGCAGCCCCGTCGGTAATAACAATGAGCAGTTCTTC	CASSPVGNNNEQFF
TRBJ2-7	TRBV28	.	.	TGTGCCAGCGGCACCTCCTACGAGCAGTACTTC	CASGTSYEQYF
TRBJ2-1	TRBV4-2	.	TRBD2	TGTGCCAGCAGCCAAGATACACTAGCGGGGGGGGAGTCGTTCTTC	CASSQDTLAGGESFF
TRBJ2-3	TRBV7-9	.	TRBD2	TGTGCCAGCAGCCCGGGACTAGCCTATTCGGATACGCAGTATTTT	CASSPGLAYSDTQYF
TRBJ2-1	TRBV25-1	.	.	TGTGCCAGCCCCGGGTTGCAGTTCTTC	CASPGLQFF
TRBJ2-3	TRBV9	.	TRBD1	TGTGCCAGCAGCGTATCCGGGACAGGAATTACAGATACGCAGTATTTT	CASSVSGTGITDTQYF
TRBJ2-3	TRBV5-5	few	TRBD2	TGTGCCAGCAGCTTGGCCCTAGCGGGGGGCACAGATACGCAGTATTTT	CASSLALAGGTDTQYF
TRBJ1-2	TRBV7-2	.	.	TGTGCCAGCAGCCCATGGGCCACAACTAACTATGGCTACACCTTC	CASSPWATTNYGYTF
TRBJ2-1	TRBV3-1/TRBV3-2	.	TRBD2	TGTGCCAGCAGCCGTTACGGGAGGGCACCCTCCACCAATGAGCAGTTCTTC	CASSRYGRAPSTNEQFF
TRBJ1-6	TRBV4-3	.	TRBD1	TGCGCCAGCAGCCAAGATGACTTGGGACAGGGGAATTCACCCCTCCACTTT	CASSQDDLGQGNSPLHF
TRBJ1-5	TRBV7-2	.	.	TGTGCCAGCAGCCAAGAACAAAATCAGCCCCAGCATTTT	CASSQEQNQPQHF
TRBJ1-1	TRBV7-3	.	.	TGTGCCAGCAGCTCACACAGGGAGGATGAAGCTTTCTTT	CASSSHREDEAFF